A selection of T cell receptor beta chains follows, all from one sample in a study of shared clonotypes between healthy human individuals. Method: immunoSEQ multiplex PCR; TCRdb's copy keeps in-frame clones and lacks some. Of approximately 1,000,000 clones detected, approximately 80% appear once; the ten largest clones hold approximately 0.5%. The sequenced sample consisted of memory CD4+ T cells from PBMCs. The receptors were gathered from a man younger than 35 in good health. Some clones in this sample may be carry-over from other donors' samples. Both conserved end residues are part of each CDR3.

v_call,j_call,cdr3_aa
TRBV9,TRBJ1-5,CASSVAGMGQPQHF
TRBV6-1,TRBJ2-6,CASRTTGSGANVLTF
TRBV10-2,TRBJ2-7,CASSVGRQALVSEQYF
TRBV5-1,TRBJ1-2,CASSSGQGNYGYTF
TRBV5-1,TRBJ2-7,CASSFQTSYEQYF
TRBV25-1,TRBJ2-3,CASSEYGLTDTQYF
TRBV11-2,TRBJ1-1,CASSLGPGVNTEAFF
TRBV7-9,TRBJ2-1,CASSLDRAVHEQFF
TRBV11-2,TRBJ2-7,CASSHGTGGSYEQYF
TRBV11-3,TRBJ2-2,CASSRTGGASGELFF
TRBV27,TRBJ2-7,CASSFLAGGPHEQYF
TRBV27,TRBJ2-1,CASSSLAGIYNEQFF
TRBV5-1,TRBJ2-1,CASMGGRDTYNEQFF
TRBV27,TRBJ2-1,CATSDLLYNEQFF
TRBV6-4,TRBJ2-2,CASSVEWGAGELFF
TRBV5-4,TRBJ1-1,CASSSRTEMSEAFF
TRBV28,TRBJ1-5,CASSSPGHYSNQPQHF
TRBV7-8,TRBJ2-7,CASRRGTGRTEQYF
TRBV28,TRBJ2-1,CASSFQAGGSTEQFF
TRBV25-1,TRBJ2-1,CASRASGRASPANEQFF
TRBV4-2,TRBJ2-2,CASSQEIWIMGLASSGELFF
TRBV28,TRBJ2-6,CASSAEFSGANVLTF
TRBV5-6,TRBJ2-5,CASSIQGQETQYF
TRBV6-6,TRBJ1-2,CASSWTGANYGYTF
TRBV30,TRBJ2-1,CAWSKGASGRNEQFF
TRBV10-3,TRBJ2-3,CAIKGTADTQYF
TRBV9,TRBJ2-1,CASSVRGGAEQFF
TRBV5-1,TRBJ2-2,CASSWTSGSGELFF
TRBV7-2,TRBJ2-1,CASSRRLGSGRASAQFF
TRBV7-2,TRBJ1-5,CASSRQGGREQPQHF
TRBV6-6,TRBJ2-5,CASSYGTGQETQYF
TRBV7-9,TRBJ1-2,CASSLTDSGHGYTF